The entry below gives a single T cell receptor (beta chain) sequence along with its context. The sample holds many counts of this clonotype. The clone's antigen remains unknown. Within one base of it there is no much larger clone, and no base qualities were kept. TCR beta CDR3 regions were amplified from RNA transcripts for repertoire sequencing. A first-round RT-PCR used HTBI primers with the Qiagen OneStep RT-PCR kit, followed by a second-round multiplex PCR, size selection and purification. Sequencing of the libraries was carried out on an Illumina HiSeq2000 in paired-end mode with 100 bp reads. Per the authors' processing: SOAPnuke was used to process the reads, throwing out any read that had adapters, had uncalled bases, had a mean Phred below 15, or lacked an exact constant-primer or identifier match. COPE v1.2.5 was used to merge the high-quality paired reads. Each unique nucleotide sequence was defined as a clonotype, and clonotypes were aligned to IMGT TRB V, D and J references with MiTCR v1.1. The analysis was limited to V-J combinations with a frequency above 0.0001, which together covered 98% to 99.2% of repertoires. A TCR clonal expansion and chaos score per V-J combination was defined as the ratio of F50 clonal expansion to chaos observed in the TCRdist matrix. Welch's t-statistics and random forest were used to narrow the features down to more than 10 V-J combinations, which were then fed into a naive Bayes classifier. The similarity between thyroid and blood repertoires was quantified using the Morisita-Horn index. TCRdb reran the public reads through fastp at Q25 and MiXCR, keeping productive beta chains. Rows with one shared CDR3 protein collapse into an entry with the most common genes and DNA. The V and J calls, along with clone size, are taken from TCRdb and not from the paper's own processing. In all, the sample holds 300,000 to 400,000 distinct CDR3 sequences, and 15% to 20% of those were seen once. Together, the top ten hold over 9% of the sample.

Patients with ophthalmopathy had moderately to severely active disease, with a Clinical Activity Score of 3 or more, a NOSPECS grade of 4 or more, and a disease duration of less than 3 months. Patients with other autoimmune diseases, uncontrolled infections, pregnancy or lactation were excluded. Diagnosis relied on clinical symptoms, serum thyroxine, TRAb, thyroid ultrasound and orbital computed tomography. Using Ficoll-Paque density gradient centrifugation, PBMCs were isolated from about 9.4 ml of fresh peripheral blood. Total RNA was extracted with Trizol reagent and quality-checked on an Agilent 2100 Bioanalyzer. The record originates from a study of Graves' ophthalmopathy and Graves' hyperthyroidism (dated by TCRdb to 2016 to 2019). Broadly, across the study: Peripheral blood samples were taken at the time of initial diagnosis, before any treatment was given. The study used TCR beta repertoire signatures to distinguish Graves' ophthalmopathy from Graves' hyperthyroidism and to predict progression to ophthalmopathy. In total, 135 blood samples were TCR-sequenced: around 42 ophthalmopathy, some 75 hyperthyroidism and some 17 hyperthyroidism-to-ophthalmopathy patients. A discovery set of 100 patients (approximately 45 ophthalmopathy, 55 to 60 stable hyperthyroidism) was enrolled to explore V-J signatures distinguishing ophthalmopathy from hyperthyroidism. For independent validation, a separate cohort was made up of roughly 19 hyperthyroidism patients plus 17 patients who later progressed from hyperthyroidism to ophthalmopathy. In six hyperthyroidism patients, the T-cell repertoire of thyroid tissue was compared with the T-cell repertoire of blood. Once sampling was done, hyperthyroidism patients were given methimazole at a starting dose of 30 mg daily, while ophthalmopathy patients were given high-dose intravenous methylprednisolone.

The CDR3 contains 13 residues, cysteine and phenylalanine counted. Only the CDR3 part of the read is kept: 39 bases, read in frame from the first base. The V end gives up 7 bases and the J end 5 bases, leaving 7 bases in the junction not matched to a gene. CDR1 is given as DFQATT and CDR2 as SNEGSKA, both from the germline V gene (reference sequence). What the study reported, not specific to this receptor: Among expanded thyroid clonotypes with frequency above 0.001, most also showed up in blood, which suggests that blood repertoires may reflect the thyroid immune response. Sample size was not statistically predetermined, and group allocation was not concealed from the investigators. In cross-validation, the 13-signature model distinguished ophthalmopathy from stable hyperthyroidism with nearly 90% sensitivity and about 81% specificity, while in the test set the corresponding values were about 80% and 75%. In validation, the model predicted ophthalmopathy progression with about 70% sensitivity and around 72% specificity; eleven to twelve predicted patients were CT-confirmed with GO in a median of around 6.5 months.

The sequence joins TRBV20-1 to TRBJ2-5, with 10 middle bases fitting TRBD2. This TCR came from an adult man with Graves' ophthalmopathy. The specimen was peripheral blood. For the CDR3, the sequence is CSGVAGGRETQYF. The DNA sequence is given as TGCAGTGGGGTAGCGGGAGGCCGGGAGACCCAGTACTTC.